A single sample gave rise to the 14 T cell receptor beta chains below, sequenced in a study of cytomegalovirus exposure and HLA in healthy donors. The PCR used 60 Vbeta and 13 Jbeta primers. Clones were sequenced by immunoSEQ multiplex PCR, and TCRdb holds only the in-frame ones, with some missing. There are under 200,000 clones in the sample; roughly 80% occur only once, and approximately 6.3% lies in the top ten. The specimen was PBMCs. These receptors were obtained from a man in his forties or fifties in good health and CMV-seropositive.

This clone was counted between two and nine times. The chain uses TRBV18 and TRBJ2-5, with 9 bases that match TRBD1. The germline CDR1 and CDR2 sequences are KGHSH and LQKENI. The CDR3 consists of 16 residues. V shed 5 bases and J 5 bases; nucleotides not matched to a gene: 12. For the CDR3, the DNA is TGTGCCAGCTCAAATCAGGCCGGGACAGGGTCCGAGACCCAGTACTTC. It codes for CASSNQAGTGSETQYF.

The chain combines TRBV28 with TRBJ2-1, with TRBD2 matching over 10 bases. The CDR3 length is 16 residues. The germline gives CDR1 MDHEN, CDR2 SYDVKM. Trimming at V came to 6 bases and at J to 4 bases, leaving 9 bases not matched to a gene. The CDR3 spells CASRFSGGARYNEQFF. The CDR3 coding sequence is TGTGCCAGCAGATTCAGCGGGGGGGCGAGATACAATGAGCAGTTCTTC.

This clone was observed once. V usage is TRBV5-6 and J usage is TRBJ2-1, with unresolved D. The germline gives CDR1 SGHDT, CDR2 YYEEEE. The CDR3 has 14 residues. Trimming took off 5 bases at V and 0 bases at J, with 9 bases between the two ends. The CDR3 nucleotides are TGTGCCAGCAGACCCAGGTCCTCCTACAATGAGCAGTTCTTC. It translates to CASRPRSSYNEQFF.

This clone was recorded a few times. The chain joins TRBV9 to TRBJ1-2; D not resolved. The V end lost 3 bases, the J end lost 8 bases, and 17 bases lay between the germline ends. The CDR3 is 14 residues long. The germline V gene has CDR1 SGDLS and CDR2 YYNGEE. The CDR3 here is CASSAEGQVRGYTF. CDR3 coding DNA: TGTGCCAGCAGCGCAGAAGGCCAAGTGAGGGGCTACACCTTC.

This chain uses TRBV19 with TRBJ1-1, with no clear D. V was clipped by 1 base and J by 4 bases, with 10 bases between them. Germline CDR1 is LNHDA and CDR2 is SQIVND (reference sequence). The CDR3 sequence is 14 residues long. CDR3 region: CASSIGGGSTEAFF. In DNA, the CDR3 is TGTGCCAGTAGTATAGGAGGAGGTAGCACTGAAGCTTTCTTT.

This clone was seen only a few times. The V call is TRBV30, the J call TRBJ2-6, with D perhaps matching TRBD1 (6 bases). V was cut by 7 bases and J by 3 bases, with 7 bases left in between. The CDR3 consists of 12 residues. Germline CDR1 and CDR2: GTSNPN and SVGIG (reference sequence). The CDR3 nucleotides are TGTGCCTACAGGGTTGGGGCCAACGTCCTGACTTTC. Its protein is CAYRVGANVLTF.

The rearrangement links TRBV5-4 to TRBJ2-1, with 14 bases aligning to TRBD2. V lost 2 bases to trimming and J lost 7 bases; unmatched junction nucleotides: 5. This CDR3 region has 16 residues. Per germline, CDR1 SGHNT and CDR2 YYREEE (reference sequence). Here the CDR3 reads CASSFRLAGGQNEQFF. CDR3 coding DNA: TGTGCCAGCAGCTTCCGACTAGCGGGGGGGCAAAATGAGCAGTTCTTC.

The chain combines TRBV5-5 with TRBJ2-7; TRBD1 agrees at 7 bases. This CDR3 has 14 amino acids. J gave up 3 bases and V 2 bases, and 5 bases lay outside the gene matches. Germline loops: CDR1 SGHKS, CDR2 YYEKEE (reference sequence). In nucleotides, the CDR3 is TGTGCCAGCAGCTTAGGACAGGAGCTCTACGAGCAGTACTTC. Translation: CASSLGQELYEQYF.

This clone was seen a few times. V usage is TRBV18 and J usage is TRBJ2-1; TRBD2 is a possible D gene (7 bases). The V and J ends lost 2 bases and 7 bases respectively, with 15 bases between them. Germline V gene data show CDR1 as KGHSH and CDR2 as LQKENI. The CDR3 length is 15 residues. Here the CDR3 DNA reads TGTGCCAGCTCACCAGGCGGGGGCTCGTGGAATGAGCAGTTCTTC. Translated: CASSPGGGSWNEQFF.

The rearrangement uses TRBV10-3 and TRBJ2-5, with 9 bases lining up with TRBD1. The J call is uncertain, as TRBJ2-7 better fits the DNA end. The CDR3 loop spans 11 amino acids. Germline V lookup: CDR1 ENHRY, CDR2 SYGVKD. The CDR3 nucleotides read TGTGCCATTAGGGACAGGGACGAGCAGTACTTC. Translation gives CAIRDRDEQYF.

The J gene is TRBJ2-5, the V gene TRBV5-1; weak D call: TRBD2 (7 bases). The V and J ends lost 6 bases and 5 bases respectively, with 17 bases between them. This CDR3 spans 14 amino acids. The V gene's germline CDR1 is SGHRS and CDR2 YFSETQ. CDR3 in amino acids: CASMRGGQVETQYF. The CDR3 bases are TGCGCCAGCATGAGGGGGGGCCAGGTGGAGACCCAGTACTTC. The entire variable domain, with the rest obtained from reference TRBV5-1 and TRBJ2-5, is as follows: KAGVTQTPRYLIKTRGQQVTLSCSPISGHRSVSWYQQTPGQGLQFLFEYFSETQRNKGNFPGRFSGRQFSNSRSEMNVSTLELGDSALYLCASMRGGQVETQYFGPGTRLLVL.

The chain employs TRBV28 and TRBJ1-2; 7 nucleotides line up with TRBD1. The CDR3 loop spans 14 amino acids. J was trimmed by 5 bases and V by 3 bases; bases with no gene match: 6. Germline CDR1 and CDR2: MDHEN and SYDVKM. CDR3 nucleotides: TGTGCCAGCAGTTTCTCCCGGACAGGATATGGCTACACCTTC. Translation: CASSFSRTGYGYTF.

The chain couples TRBV28 to TRBJ1-1; no firm D call. CDR1 is MDHEN, CDR2 SYDVKM, per germline. This CDR3 spans 12 amino acids. Trimming took 2 bases from V and 5 from J, leaving 6 bases between them. DNA of the CDR3: TGTGCCAGCAGTTTAATGGCTACTGAAGCTTTCTTT. This codes for CASSLMATEAFF.

The chain recombines TRBV5-1 with TRBJ2-3; TRBD2 matches 10 bases. CDR3 length: 15 amino acids. Germline loops: CDR1 SGHRS, CDR2 YFSETQ. V lost 4 bases and J lost 4; bases outside the gene matches: 6. CDR3 amino acids: CASSILAGSPDTQYF. In DNA form, the CDR3 reads TGCGCCAGCAGCATACTAGCGGGGAGTCCAGATACGCAGTATTTT.